A single sample gave rise to the 21 T cell receptor beta chains below, sequenced in a study of blood T cell repertoires in COVID-19. Sequenced by immunoSEQ multiplex PCR; TCRdb stores in-frame clones only, minus some. The repertoire includes roughly 380,000 clones, about nine tenths of them detected once, and roughly 3.9% sits in the top ten. The sequencing sample was made of peripheral blood. Every receptor here comes from a woman between 55 and 75 years old with COVID-19, enrolled during active disease.

This rearrangement joins TRBV5-1 to TRBJ1-5, with 8 nucleotides matching TRBD1. The CDR3 spans 15 residues. CDR1 is SGHRS and CDR2 is YFSETQ in the germline V gene. V lost 4 bases and J lost 6; bases outside the gene matches: 9. The CDR3 spells CASSLDRGGGQPQHF. CDR3 sequence (DNA): TGCGCCAGCAGCCTCGACAGGGGAGGTGGTCAGCCCCAGCATTTT. Complete variable domain (other parts from reference TRBV5-1 and TRBJ1-5): KAGVTQTPRYLIKTRGQQVTLSCSPISGHRSVSWYQQTPGQGLQFLFEYFSETQRNKGNFPGRFSGRQFSNSRSEMNVSTLELGDSALYLCASSLDRGGGQPQHFGDGTRLSIL.

This sequence joins TRBV3-1 (or the pseudogene TRBV3-2) and TRBJ2-7; 7 nucleotides align to TRBD1. CDR3 length equals 15 residues. J lost 0 bases, V lost 4 bases, and 6 bases had no gene match. Germline V gives CDR1 LGHDT, CDR2 YNNKEL (reference sequence). The CDR3 DNA is TGTGCCAGCAGCCCGACAGGGAGTCACTCCTACGAGCAGTACTTC. It is translated as CASSPTGSHSYEQYF.

The J gene is TRBJ1-5, the V gene TRBV19; TRBD1 agrees at 8 bases. This CDR3 is built from 15 residues. With V trimmed by 6 bases and J by 2 bases, 6 bases remained unmatched. Germline V lookup: CDR1 LNHDA, CDR2 SQIVND (reference sequence). The CDR3 loop is CASRQDRAGNQPQHF. The CDR3 DNA is TGTGCCAGTAGGCAGGACAGGGCGGGCAATCAGCCCCAGCATTTT.

This clone has only one observation. J is TRBJ2-3 and V is TRBV28; D gene uncertain. Trimming took 8 bases from V and 6 from J, leaving 6 bases between them. The CDR3 length is 10 residues. Germline V gene lookup returns CDR1 MDHEN and CDR2 SYDVKM. The DNA of the CDR3 is TGTGCCAGCTTTCTTGATACGCAGTATTTT. As protein: CASFLDTQYF.

This clone was observed a single time. The chain couples TRBV7-9 to TRBJ1-1; the D is unclear. V lost 6 bases, J lost 0 bases, and 5 bases lay in between. Per germline, CDR1 SEHNR and CDR2 FQNEAQ (reference sequence). The CDR3 is made up of 12 amino acids. CDR3 bases: TGTGCCAGCAGAGCTGTGAACACTGAAGCTTTCTTT. Its translation: CASRAVNTEAFF.

The gene calls are TRBV18 and TRBJ1-2; 8 bases agree with TRBD1. V lost 3 bases and J lost 0; bases outside the gene matches: 6. The CDR3 sequence is 16 residues long. Germline CDR1 and CDR2: KGHSH and LQKENI. In DNA form, the CDR3 reads TGTGCCAGCTCACCCCCAAGGACAGGGACTAACTATGGCTACACCTTC. It specifies CASSPPRTGTNYGYTF.

J is TRBJ2-7 and V is TRBV4-1; D is possibly TRBD2 (5 bases). Germline CDR1 and CDR2: MGHRA and YSYEKL. This CDR3 contains 15 residues. Trimming removed 4 bases from V and 6 bases from J, with 19 bases in between. CDR3 residues: CASSRGDYSTLEQYF. The CDR3, as DNA: TGCGCCAGCAGCCGAGGAGACTATTCTACACTCGAGCAGTACTTC.

The chain uses TRBV9 and TRBJ2-3, with a weak D call TRBD1 (6 bases). The V gene lost 2 bases and the J gene lost 3 bases, with 10 bases spanning the gap. Germline V gene data show CDR1 as SGDLS and CDR2 as YYNGEE. The CDR3 sequence is 14 residues long. CDR3 sequence: CASSVRGTTDTQYF. CDR3 sequence (DNA): TGTGCCAGCAGCGTGAGGGGGACGACAGATACGCAGTATTTT.

The chain combines TRBV24-1 with TRBJ2-7, with 11 bases lining up with TRBD1. Germline CDR1 reads KGHDR; CDR2 reads SFDVKD. This CDR3 spans 17 amino acids. J gave up 2 bases and V 5 bases, and 10 bases lay outside the gene matches. CDR3 in amino acids: CATSASPGTGGPYEQYF. The CDR3 DNA follows: TGTGCCACCAGTGCAAGCCCCGGGACAGGGGGTCCCTACGAGCAGTACTTC.

CDR3 bases: TGTGCCAGCATCCGGGACAGGAGTGCAACTAATGAAAAACTGTTTTTT. This encodes CASIRDRSATNEKLFF. This rearrangement joins TRBV2 to TRBJ1-4, with TRBD1 matching over 8 bases. Germline V gene sequence: CDR1 SNHLY, CDR2 FYNNEI. The V and J ends lost 7 bases and 0 bases, in that order; junction bases with no gene match: 7. The CDR3 runs to 16 residues.

The sample holds a few counts of this clone. The chain combines TRBV6-4 with TRBJ1-1; D is undetermined. The CDR3 covers 14 residues. With 4 bases removed from V and 5 bases from J, the gap between germline ends came to 14 bases. Germline V lookup: CDR1 MRHNA, CDR2 SNTAGT. The CDR3 nucleotides are TGTGCCAGCAGTGCGGGTACCCCATCGACTGAAGCTTTCTTT. It encodes CASSAGTPSTEAFF.

This clone was detected a few times. This chain joins TRBV5-8 and TRBJ2-1; weak D call: TRBD2 (7 bases). The CDR3 has 14 amino acids. V shed 3 bases and J shed 6 bases, with 13 bases lying between them. Germline V gene sequence: CDR1 SGHTS, CDR2 YDEGEE. The CDR3 nucleotides are TGTGCCAGCAGCTGGGAGGGGGTAGTCAATGAGCAGTTCTTC. It translates to CASSWEGVVNEQFF.

The chain recombines TRBV29-1 with TRBJ1-2; a weak D match, TRBD1 (5 bases). Germline CDR1 is SQVTM and CDR2 is ANQGSEA. The CDR3 contains 13 residues. V was clipped by 1 base and J by 1 base, with 7 bases between them. This CDR3 reads CSVEGTINYGYTF. CDR3 DNA: TGCAGCGTTGAAGGGACAATTAACTATGGCTACACCTTC.

The chain carries TRBV2 and TRBJ1-1; no clear D. Germline V gene lookup returns CDR1 SNHLY and CDR2 FYNNEI. The CDR3 totals 12 residues. Trimming removed 6 bases at V and 1 base at J, with 6 bases between. DNA of the CDR3: TGTGCCAGCAGGAGACAGAACACTGAAGCTTTCTTT. Encoded protein: CASRRQNTEAFF.

The chain employs TRBV6-5 and TRBJ2-1, with D possibly being TRBD1 (6 bases). This CDR3 contains 14 residues. Between the trimmed V and J ends, which lost 5 bases and 0 bases, there was a span of 8 bases. Germline values: CDR1 MNHEY, CDR2 SVGAGI. CDR3 in DNA: TGTGCCAGCAGTACGGACAGCTCCTACAATGAGCAGTTCTTC. Translated: CASSTDSSYNEQFF.

This clone was detected only once. The gene calls are TRBV6-5 and TRBJ2-7, with D uncertain. Germline V lookup: CDR1 MNHEY, CDR2 SVGAGI. This CDR3 contains 13 residues. The V end lost 8 bases, the J end lost 0 bases, and 11 bases lay between the germline ends. CDR3 DNA: TGTGCCAGCCTCAGTGAATTCTCCTACGAGCAGTACTTC. Amino acids: CASLSEFSYEQYF.

A word on this clone: This specimen includes other DNA sequences encoding the same CDR3. The CDR3 region is CASSLGQTNEKLFF. For the CDR3, the DNA is TGTGCCAGCAGCTTAGGACAGACAAATGAAAAACTGTTTTTT. This rearrangement joins TRBV7-9 to TRBJ1-4; D possibly corresponds to TRBD1 (5 bases). Germline CDR1 is SEHNR and CDR2 is FQNEAQ (reference sequence). The length of the CDR3 is 14 residues. The V and J ends lost 1 base and 5 bases respectively, with 8 bases between them.

This rearrangement joins TRBV5-1 to TRBJ1-4; possible D gene TRBD1, 6 bases. The germline V gene has CDR1 SGHRS and CDR2 YFSETQ. This CDR3 has 14 residues. Trimming removed 2 bases from V and 5 bases from J, with 10 bases in between. The CDR3, as DNA: TGCGCCAGCAGCTTCAGGGGTATAAATGAAAAACTGTTTTTT. Translated, it gives CASSFRGINEKLFF.

The chain links TRBV4-1 to TRBJ1-1, with 7 bases matching TRBD1. Per the germline V gene, CDR1 is MGHRA and CDR2 is YSYEKL. The CDR3 covers 14 residues. V trimming: 0 bases; J trimming: 3 bases; junction bases outside the gene matches: 1. CDR3 nucleotide sequence: TGCGCCAGCAGCCAAGAGACAGGGTACACTGAAGCTTTCTTT. Amino acid sequence: CASSQETGYTEAFF.

This sequence joins TRBV6-5 and TRBJ2-1; TRBD2 aligns across 9 bases. Germline V gene data show CDR1 as MNHEY and CDR2 as SVGAGI. Trimming cost V 6 bases and J 5 bases; bases outside gene matches: 8. This CDR3 comprises 15 residues. For the CDR3, the DNA is TGTGCCAGCAGGCGAGAGCGGGGGGCCAACAATGAGCAGTTCTTC. It codes for CASRRERGANNEQFF.

V is TRBV19 and J is TRBJ1-3; tentatively, D is TRBD1 (5 bases). Germline CDR1 LNHDA, CDR2 SQIVND (reference sequence). This CDR3 comprises 14 residues. Deletions cut 4 bases from V and 0 bases from J, with 7 bases between. The CDR3 reads CASSRGDSGNTIYF. Here the CDR3 DNA reads TGTGCCAGTAGTAGGGGGGACTCTGGAAACACCATATATTTT.